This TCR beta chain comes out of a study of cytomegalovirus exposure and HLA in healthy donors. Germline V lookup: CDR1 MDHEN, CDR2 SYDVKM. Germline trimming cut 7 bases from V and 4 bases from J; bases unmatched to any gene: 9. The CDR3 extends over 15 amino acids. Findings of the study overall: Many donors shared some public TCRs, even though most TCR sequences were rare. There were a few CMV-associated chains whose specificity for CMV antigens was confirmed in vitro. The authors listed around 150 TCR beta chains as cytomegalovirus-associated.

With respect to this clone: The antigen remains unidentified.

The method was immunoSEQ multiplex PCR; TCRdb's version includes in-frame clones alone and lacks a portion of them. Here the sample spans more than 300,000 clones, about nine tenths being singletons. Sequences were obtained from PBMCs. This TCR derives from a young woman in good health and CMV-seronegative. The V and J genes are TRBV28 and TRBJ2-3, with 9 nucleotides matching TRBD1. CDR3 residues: CASTLGGQGPDTQYF. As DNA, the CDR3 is TGTGCCAGCACTCTCGGGGGACAGGGCCCAGATACGCAGTATTTT. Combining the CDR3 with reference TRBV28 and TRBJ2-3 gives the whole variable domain DVKVTQSSRYLVKRTGEKVFLECVQDMDHENMFWYRQDPGLGLRLIYFSYDVKMKEKGDIPEGYSVSREKKERFSLILESASTNQTSMYLCASTLGGQGPDTQYFGPGTRLTVL.